The 13 T cell receptor beta chains in this list originate from one sample, sequenced in a study of blood T cell repertoires in COVID-19. The table came from immunoSEQ multiplex PCR; TCRdb's copy has only in-frame clones and leaves some out. The sample yields under 300,000 clones, around four fifths seen once. Sequencing was done on a sample of peripheral blood. The receptors were gathered from an older woman with active or convalescent COVID-19.

V is TRBV5-6 and J is TRBJ2-1; no firm D call. The germline V gene has CDR1 SGHDT and CDR2 YYEEEE. The CDR3 extends over 14 amino acids. Deletions cut 2 bases from V and 7 bases from J, with 13 bases between. CDR3 amino acids: CASSFLAELNEQFF. CDR3 nucleotide sequence: TGTGCCAGCAGCTTCTTAGCTGAACTAAATGAGCAGTTCTTC.

This clone appeared many times. The chain is built from TRBV2 and TRBJ2-3, with 7 bases lining up with TRBD2. The CDR3 extends over 13 amino acids. Unmatched junction bases numbered 0, after V lost 3 bases and J lost 3 bases. Germline V lookup: CDR1 SNHLY, CDR2 FYNNEI. CDR3 sequence reads: CASSDGGTDTQYF. The CDR3 nucleotides read TGTGCCAGCAGTGACGGGGGGACAGATACGCAGTATTTT.

In its sample, this clone was seen once. The rearrangement links TRBV7-2 to TRBJ2-5; TRBD2 agrees at 9 bases. Trimming took 3 bases from V and 4 from J; bases not matched to a gene: 3. The CDR3 totals 14 residues. The germline V gene encodes CDR1 SGHTA and CDR2 FQGNSA. The CDR3 nucleotides are TGTGCCAGCAGCTTCGGCGGGGGGGCAGAGACCCAGTACTTC. Amino acid sequence: CASSFGGGAETQYF.

The chain combines TRBV11-2 with TRBJ2-1; D is undetermined. Germline V lookup: CDR1 SGHAT, CDR2 FQNNGV. This CDR3 is 12 amino acids long. Trimming took off 0 bases at V and 9 bases at J, with 6 bases between the two ends. This CDR3 reads CASSLERSEQFF. Written as DNA, the CDR3 is TGTGCCAGCAGCTTAGAGAGGAGTGAGCAGTTCTTC.

V and J are TRBV10-3 and TRBJ1-5; 10 bases map to TRBD1. This CDR3 is 15 amino acids long. Germline loops: CDR1 ENHRY, CDR2 SYGVKD. The J segment lost 7 bases and the V segment lost 2 bases, leaving 5 bases of the junction unmatched. CDR3: CAISEEGQGNQPQHF. The CDR3 DNA is TGTGCCATCAGTGAGGAGGGACAGGGGAACCAGCCCCAGCATTTT.

The J gene is TRBJ1-1, the V gene TRBV5-1; D is unclear. The V and J ends lost 0 bases and 4 bases respectively, with 7 bases between them. Germline V lookup: CDR1 SGHRS, CDR2 YFSETQ. The CDR3 totals 13 residues. CDR3 in amino acids: CASSLEPGTEAFF. The CDR3 bases are TGCGCCAGCAGCTTGGAACCGGGCACTGAAGCTTTCTTT.

This chain joins TRBV5-4 and TRBJ2-2, with 13 bases matching TRBD2. CDR1 is SGHNT, CDR2 YYREEE, per germline (reference sequence). The J segment lost 6 bases and the V segment lost 0 bases, leaving 5 bases of the junction unmatched. The CDR3 covers 17 residues. CDR3 in DNA: TGTGCCAGCAGCTTGGCCCCGGGACTAGCGGGGTCCGGGGAGCTGTTTTTT. As protein: CASSLAPGLAGSGELFF.

This chain joins TRBV18 and TRBJ2-3; 8 bases map to TRBD1. This CDR3 contains 15 residues. The V and J ends lost 4 bases and 2 bases, in that order; junction bases with no gene match: 5. Germline CDR1 and CDR2: KGHSH and LQKENI. The CDR3 spells CASSRRDRTTDTQYF. CDR3 sequence (DNA): TGTGCCAGCTCACGCCGGGACAGGACCACAGATACGCAGTATTTT.

The V and J genes are TRBV6-6 and TRBJ1-5; 10 positions match TRBD1. Germline V gives CDR1 MNHNY, CDR2 SVGAGI (reference sequence). V shed 6 bases, J shed 5 bases, and the junction held 7 bases outside the gene matches. This CDR3 has 15 residues. Written as DNA, the CDR3 is TGTGCCAGCAGCTCTCGACAGGGGGCATATCAGCCCCAGCATTTT. Translating gives CASSSRQGAYQPQHF.

The chain couples TRBV6-6 to TRBJ2-7; the D gene is possibly TRBD1 (6 bases). Germline values: CDR1 MNHNY, CDR2 SVGAGI (reference sequence). This CDR3 region has 16 residues. V was cut by 10 bases and J by 3 bases, with 25 bases left in between. The CDR3 is CATRPGGVGALYEQYF. The DNA of the CDR3 is TGTGCCACCCGACCCGGAGGAGTGGGGGCTCTCTACGAGCAGTACTTC.

The rearrangement links TRBV6-5 to TRBJ1-4; D possibly corresponds to TRBD1 (5 bases). This CDR3 comprises 14 residues. The V gene's germline CDR1 is MNHEY and CDR2 SVGAGI. Trimming took off 6 bases at V and 5 bases at J, with 13 bases between the two ends. This CDR3 is CASSRGGFNEKLFF. CDR3 nucleotides: TGTGCCAGCAGCCGGGGGGGGTTCAATGAAAAACTGTTTTTT.

The genes are TRBV6-6 and TRBJ2-2; D might be TRBD1 (6 bases). The CDR3 runs to 14 residues. V lost 7 bases and J lost 4, with 13 bases in between. Germline lookup yields CDR1 MNHNY and CDR2 SVGAGI (reference sequence). The CDR3 is CASTYLGGTGELFF. In DNA, the CDR3 is TGTGCCAGCACCTATTTAGGGGGCACCGGGGAGCTGTTTTTT.

The chain is built from TRBV6-5 and TRBJ2-3; D is possibly TRBD1 (5 bases). The CDR3 runs 14 residues. The V gene lost 5 bases and the J gene lost 2 bases, with 11 bases spanning the gap. From germline, CDR1 is MNHEY and CDR2 SVGAGI. The CDR3 nucleotides are TGTGCCAGCAGTCCCCTGGGGCCCACAGATACGCAGTATTTT. Protein product: CASSPLGPTDTQYF.